This T cell receptor (beta chain) was sequenced during a study of cytomegalovirus exposure and HLA in healthy donors. General observations from the study: The analysis excluded some indistinguishable V segments, including TRBV6-2 and TRBV6-3. Fewer N-insertions than the approximately 700-donor mean were reportedly shown by an Asian-associated ancestry cluster in a later analysis.

As for this clone: Its antigen is still unknown.

With 60 Vbeta and 13 Jbeta primers, the PCR was carried out. TCRdb's copy holds only in-frame clones and misses some; the assay was immunoSEQ multiplex PCR. The sample records approximately 140,000 clones, around 80% being singletons. This CDR3 has 13 amino acids. V was shortened by 8 bases and J by 3 bases, with 13 bases between the two germline ends. Germline values: CDR1 MNHNS, CDR2 SASEGT. This sequence was found in a woman in her forties or fifties in good health and CMV-seropositive. The genes are TRBV6-1 and TRBJ1-1; D gene uncertain. Sequencing was carried out using PBMCs. CDR3 loop: CASYVGSDTEAFF. The CDR3, as DNA: TGTGCCAGCTACGTGGGCTCGGACACTGAAGCTTTCTTT.